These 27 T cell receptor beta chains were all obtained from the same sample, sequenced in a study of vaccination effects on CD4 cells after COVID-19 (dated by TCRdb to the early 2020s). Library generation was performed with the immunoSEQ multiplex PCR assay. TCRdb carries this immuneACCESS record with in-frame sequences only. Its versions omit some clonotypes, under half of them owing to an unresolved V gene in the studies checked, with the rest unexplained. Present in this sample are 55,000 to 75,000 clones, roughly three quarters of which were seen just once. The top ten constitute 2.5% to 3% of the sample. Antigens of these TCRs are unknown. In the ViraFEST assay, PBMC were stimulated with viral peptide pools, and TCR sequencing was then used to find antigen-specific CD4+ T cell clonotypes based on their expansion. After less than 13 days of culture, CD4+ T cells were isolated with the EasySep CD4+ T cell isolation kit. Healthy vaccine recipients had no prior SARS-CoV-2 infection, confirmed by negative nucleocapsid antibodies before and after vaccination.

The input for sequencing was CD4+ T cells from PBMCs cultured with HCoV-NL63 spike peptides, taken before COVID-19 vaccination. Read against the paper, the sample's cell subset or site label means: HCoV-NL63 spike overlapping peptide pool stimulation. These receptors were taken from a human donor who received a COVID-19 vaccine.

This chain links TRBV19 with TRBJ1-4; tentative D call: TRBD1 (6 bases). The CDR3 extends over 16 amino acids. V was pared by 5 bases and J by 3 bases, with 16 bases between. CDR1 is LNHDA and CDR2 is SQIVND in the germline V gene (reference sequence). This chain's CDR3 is CASSFTTGMANEKLFF. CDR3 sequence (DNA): TGTGCCAGTAGTTTCACTACAGGGATGGCTAATGAAAAACTGTTTTTT.

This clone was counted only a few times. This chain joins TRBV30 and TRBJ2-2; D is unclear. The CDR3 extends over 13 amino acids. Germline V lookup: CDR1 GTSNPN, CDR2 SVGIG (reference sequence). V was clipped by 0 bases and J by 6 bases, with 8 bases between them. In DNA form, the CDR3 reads TGTGCCTGGAGTGTACAGTCCTCCGGGGAGCTGTTTTTT. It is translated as CAWSVQSSGELFF.

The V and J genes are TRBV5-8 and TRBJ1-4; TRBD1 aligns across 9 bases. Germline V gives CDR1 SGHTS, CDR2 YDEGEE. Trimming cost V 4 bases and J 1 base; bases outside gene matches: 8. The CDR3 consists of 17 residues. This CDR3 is CASSLNRGPVTNEKLFF. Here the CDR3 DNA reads TGTGCCAGCAGCCTGAACAGGGGGCCTGTAACTAATGAAAAACTGTTTTTT.

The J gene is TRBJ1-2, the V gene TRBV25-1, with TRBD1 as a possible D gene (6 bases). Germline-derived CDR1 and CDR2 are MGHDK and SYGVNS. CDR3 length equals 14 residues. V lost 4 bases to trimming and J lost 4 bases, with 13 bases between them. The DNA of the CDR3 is TGTGCCAGCAGTGGCGTCGACAGGATCTATGGCTACACCTTC. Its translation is CASSGVDRIYGYTF.

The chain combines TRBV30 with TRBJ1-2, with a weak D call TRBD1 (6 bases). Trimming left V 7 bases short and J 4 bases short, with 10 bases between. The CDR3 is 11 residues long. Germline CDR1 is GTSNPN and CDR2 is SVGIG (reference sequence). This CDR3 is CASGEPYGYTF. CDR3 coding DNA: TGTGCCTCAGGGGAACCCTATGGCTACACCTTC.

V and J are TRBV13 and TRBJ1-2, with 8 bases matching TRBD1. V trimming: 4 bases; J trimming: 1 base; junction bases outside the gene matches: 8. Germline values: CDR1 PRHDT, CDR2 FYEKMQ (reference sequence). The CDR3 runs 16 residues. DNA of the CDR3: TGTGCCAGCAGCTCAGACAGGGGTGCTTTTAACTATGGCTACACCTTC. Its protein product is CASSSDRGAFNYGYTF. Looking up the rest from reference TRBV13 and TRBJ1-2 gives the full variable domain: AAGVIQSPRHLIKEKRETATLKCYPIPRHDTVYWYQQGPGQDPQFLISFYEKMQSDKGSIPDRFSAQQFSDYHSELNMSSLELGDSALYFCASSSDRGAFNYGYTFGSGTRLTVV.

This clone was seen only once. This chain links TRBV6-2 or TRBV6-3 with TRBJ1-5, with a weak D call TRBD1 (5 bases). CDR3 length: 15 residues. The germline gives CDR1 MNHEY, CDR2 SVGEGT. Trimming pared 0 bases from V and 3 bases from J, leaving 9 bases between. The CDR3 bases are TGTGCCAGCAGTTACTCGGGGGGACCCAATCAGCCCCAGCATTTT. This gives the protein CASSYSGGPNQPQHF.

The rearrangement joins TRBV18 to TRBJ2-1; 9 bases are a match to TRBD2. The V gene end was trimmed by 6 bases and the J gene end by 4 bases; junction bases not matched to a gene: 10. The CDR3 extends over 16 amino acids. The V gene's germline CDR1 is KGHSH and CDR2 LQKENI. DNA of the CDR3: TGTGCCAGCTCCCTACATAGCGGGGGAGAGTACAATGAGCAGTTCTTC. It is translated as CASSLHSGGEYNEQFF.

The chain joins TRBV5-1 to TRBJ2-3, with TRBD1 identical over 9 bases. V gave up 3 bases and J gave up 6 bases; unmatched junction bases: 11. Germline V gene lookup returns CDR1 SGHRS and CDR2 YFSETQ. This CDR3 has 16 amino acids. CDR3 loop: CASSSWDRDYSDTQYF. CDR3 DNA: TGCGCCAGCAGCTCCTGGGACAGGGATTATTCCGATACGCAGTATTTT.

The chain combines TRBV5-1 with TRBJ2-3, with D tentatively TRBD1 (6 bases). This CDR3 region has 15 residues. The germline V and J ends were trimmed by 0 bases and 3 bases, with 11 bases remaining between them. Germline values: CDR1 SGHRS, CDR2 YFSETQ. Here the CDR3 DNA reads TGCGCCAGCAGCTTGGACAGGGTTGAAACAGATACGCAGTATTTT. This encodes CASSLDRVETDTQYF.

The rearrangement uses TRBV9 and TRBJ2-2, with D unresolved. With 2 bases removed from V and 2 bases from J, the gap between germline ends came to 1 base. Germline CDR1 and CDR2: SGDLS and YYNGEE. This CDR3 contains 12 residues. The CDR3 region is CASSVNTGELFF. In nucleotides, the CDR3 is TGTGCCAGCAGCGTTAACACCGGGGAGCTGTTTTTT.

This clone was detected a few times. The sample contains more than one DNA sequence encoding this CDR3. The CDR3 here is CASSLGGSNQPQHF. DNA for the CDR3: TGCGCCAGCAGCTTGGGGGGTTCCAATCAGCCCCAGCATTTT. The chain is built from TRBV5-1 and TRBJ1-5; unclear D gene. This CDR3 has 14 amino acids. CDR1 and CDR2 (germline): SGHRS, YFSETQ. V gave up 0 bases and J gave up 3 bases, with 7 bases separating them. The variable domain in full, completed from reference TRBV5-1 and TRBJ1-5, reads KAGVTQTPRYLIKTRGQQVTLSCSPISGHRSVSWYQQTPGQGLQFLFEYFSETQRNKGNFPGRFSGRQFSNSRSEMNVSTLELGDSALYLCASSLGGSNQPQHFGDGTRLSIL.

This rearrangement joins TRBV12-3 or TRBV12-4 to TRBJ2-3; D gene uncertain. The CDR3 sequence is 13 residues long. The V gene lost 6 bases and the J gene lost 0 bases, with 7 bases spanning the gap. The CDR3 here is CASSSLSTDTQYF. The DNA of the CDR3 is TGTGCCAGCAGCTCACTTAGCACAGATACGCAGTATTTT.

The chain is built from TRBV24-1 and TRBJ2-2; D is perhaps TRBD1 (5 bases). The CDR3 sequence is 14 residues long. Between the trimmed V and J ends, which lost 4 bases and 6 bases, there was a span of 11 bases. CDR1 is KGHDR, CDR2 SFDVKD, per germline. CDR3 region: CATSDQTVAGELFF. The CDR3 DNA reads TGTGCCACCAGTGACCAGACAGTCGCCGGGGAGCTGTTTTTT.

The CDR3 is CASSPQTWPTTDTQYF. Here the CDR3 DNA reads TGTGCCAGCAGCCCACAGACATGGCCTACCACAGATACGCAGTATTTT. This rearrangement joins TRBV7-8 to TRBJ2-3; no reliable D call. V lost 5 bases, J lost 2 bases, and 17 bases lay in between. CDR1 and CDR2 (germline): SGHVS, FQNEAQ. The CDR3 has 16 amino acids. Supplemented by reference TRBV7-8 and TRBJ2-3, the full variable domain reads GAGVSQSPRYKVAKRGQDVALRCDPISGHVSLFWYQQALGQGPEFLTYFQNEAQLDKSGLPSDRFFAERPEGSVSTLKIQRTQQEDSAVYLCASSPQTWPTTDTQYFGPGTRLTVL.

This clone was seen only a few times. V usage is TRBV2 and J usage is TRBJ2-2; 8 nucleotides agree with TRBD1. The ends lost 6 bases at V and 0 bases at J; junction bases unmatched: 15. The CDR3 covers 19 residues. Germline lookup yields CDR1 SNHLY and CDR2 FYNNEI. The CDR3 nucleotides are TGTGCCAGCAGAAGACAGGGGCCCTACCGAGACTCGAACACCGGGGAGCTGTTTTTT. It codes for CASRRQGPYRDSNTGELFF. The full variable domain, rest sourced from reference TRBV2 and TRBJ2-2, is EPEVTQTPSHQVTQMGQEVILRCVPISNHLYFYWYRQILGQKVEFLVSFYNNEISEKSEIFDDQFSVERPDGSNFTLKIRSTKLEDSAMYFCASRRQGPYRDSNTGELFFGEGSRLTVL.

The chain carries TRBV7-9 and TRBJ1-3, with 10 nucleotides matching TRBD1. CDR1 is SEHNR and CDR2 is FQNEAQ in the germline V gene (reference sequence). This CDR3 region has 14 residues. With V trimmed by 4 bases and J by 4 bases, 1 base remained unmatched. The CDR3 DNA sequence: TGTGCCAGCAGCTCGGGACAGGGGGGAAACACCATATATTTT. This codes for CASSSGQGGNTIYF.

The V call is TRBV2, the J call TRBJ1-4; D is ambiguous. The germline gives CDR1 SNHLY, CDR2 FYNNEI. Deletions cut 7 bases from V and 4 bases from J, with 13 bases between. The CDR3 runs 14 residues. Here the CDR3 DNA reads TGTGCCAGCACTTATCTGGGCCGTAATGAAAAACTGTTTTTT. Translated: CASTYLGRNEKLFF.

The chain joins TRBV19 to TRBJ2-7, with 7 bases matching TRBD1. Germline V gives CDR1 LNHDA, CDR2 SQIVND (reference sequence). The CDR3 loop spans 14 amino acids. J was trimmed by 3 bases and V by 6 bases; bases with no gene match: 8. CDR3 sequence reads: CASRVGAGGYEQYV. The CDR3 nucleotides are TGTGCCAGTAGGGTCGGAGCAGGGGGCTACGAGCAGTACGTC.

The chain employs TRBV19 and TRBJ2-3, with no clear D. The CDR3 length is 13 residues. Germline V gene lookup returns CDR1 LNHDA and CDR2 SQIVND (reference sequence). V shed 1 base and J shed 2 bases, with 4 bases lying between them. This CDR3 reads CASSIGHTDTQYF. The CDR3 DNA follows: TGTGCCAGTAGTATAGGGCACACAGATACGCAGTATTTT. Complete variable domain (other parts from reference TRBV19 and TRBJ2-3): DGGITQSPKYLFRKEGQNVTLSCEQNLNHDAMYWYRQDPGQGLRLIYYSQIVNDFQKGDIAEGYSVSREKKESFPLTVTSAQKNPTAFYLCASSIGHTDTQYFGPGTRLTVL.

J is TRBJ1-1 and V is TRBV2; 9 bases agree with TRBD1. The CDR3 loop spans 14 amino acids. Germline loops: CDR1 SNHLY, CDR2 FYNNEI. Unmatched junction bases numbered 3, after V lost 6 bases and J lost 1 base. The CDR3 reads CASRLGQGNTEAFF. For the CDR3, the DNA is TGTGCCAGCAGATTGGGACAGGGGAACACTGAAGCTTTCTTT.

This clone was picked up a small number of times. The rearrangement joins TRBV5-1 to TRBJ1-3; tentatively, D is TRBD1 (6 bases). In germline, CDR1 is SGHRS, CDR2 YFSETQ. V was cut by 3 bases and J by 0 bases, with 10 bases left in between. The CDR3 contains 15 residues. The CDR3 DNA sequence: TGCGCCAGCAGCTCTACAGGGTTCTCTGGAAACACCATATATTTT. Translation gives CASSSTGFSGNTIYF.

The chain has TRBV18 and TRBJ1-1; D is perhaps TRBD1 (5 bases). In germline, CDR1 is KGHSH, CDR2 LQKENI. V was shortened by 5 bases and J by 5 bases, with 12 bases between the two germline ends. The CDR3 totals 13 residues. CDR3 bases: TGTGCCAGCTCATATGTAGAGGGGACTGAAGCTTTCTTT. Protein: CASSYVEGTEAFF.

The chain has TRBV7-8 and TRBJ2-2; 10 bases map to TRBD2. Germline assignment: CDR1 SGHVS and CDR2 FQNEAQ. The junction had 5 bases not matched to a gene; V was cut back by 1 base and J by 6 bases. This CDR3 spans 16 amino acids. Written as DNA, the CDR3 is TGTGCCAGCAGCTTAGGCAGCGGGGGGGCCCCCGGGGAGCTGTTTTTT. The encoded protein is CASSLGSGGAPGELFF.

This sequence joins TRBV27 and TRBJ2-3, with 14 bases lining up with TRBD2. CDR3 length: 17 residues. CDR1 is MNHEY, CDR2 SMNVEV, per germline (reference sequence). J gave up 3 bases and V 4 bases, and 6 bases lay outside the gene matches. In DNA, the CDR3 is TGTGCCAGCAGTTATGAGACTAGCGGGGGGGCGACAGATACGCAGTATTTT. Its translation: CASSYETSGGATDTQYF.

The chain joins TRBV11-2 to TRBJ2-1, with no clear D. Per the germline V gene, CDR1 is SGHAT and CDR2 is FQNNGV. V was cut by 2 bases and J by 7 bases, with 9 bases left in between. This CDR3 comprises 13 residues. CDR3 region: CASSLSYGNEQFF. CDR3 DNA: TGTGCCAGCAGCTTATCCTATGGGAATGAGCAGTTCTTC.

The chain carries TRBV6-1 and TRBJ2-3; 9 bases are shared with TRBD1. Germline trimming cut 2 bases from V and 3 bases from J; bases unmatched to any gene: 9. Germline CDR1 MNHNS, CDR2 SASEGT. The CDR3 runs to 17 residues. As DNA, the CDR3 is TGTGCCAGCAGTGAAATGTGGGGACAGGGCCAGACAGATACGCAGTATTTT. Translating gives CASSEMWGQGQTDTQYF.